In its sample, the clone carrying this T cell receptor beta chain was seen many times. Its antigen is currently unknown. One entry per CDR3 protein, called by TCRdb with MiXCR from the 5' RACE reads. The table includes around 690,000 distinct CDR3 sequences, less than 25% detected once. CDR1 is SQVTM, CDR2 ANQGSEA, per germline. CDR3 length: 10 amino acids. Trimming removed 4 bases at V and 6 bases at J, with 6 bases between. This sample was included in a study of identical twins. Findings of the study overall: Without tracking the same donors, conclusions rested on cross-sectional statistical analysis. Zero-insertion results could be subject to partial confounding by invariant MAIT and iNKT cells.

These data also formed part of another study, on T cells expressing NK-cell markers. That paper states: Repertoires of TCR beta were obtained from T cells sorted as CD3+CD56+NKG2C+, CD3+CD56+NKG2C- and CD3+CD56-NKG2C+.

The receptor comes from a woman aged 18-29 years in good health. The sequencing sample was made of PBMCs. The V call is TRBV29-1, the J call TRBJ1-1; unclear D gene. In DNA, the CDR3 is TGCAGCGTTGTAGAGGCTGAAGCTTTCTTT. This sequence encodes CSVVEAEAFF. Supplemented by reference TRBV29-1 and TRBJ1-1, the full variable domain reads SAVISQKPSRDICQRGTSLTIQCQVDSQVTMMFWYRQQPGQSLTLIATANQGSEATYESGFVIDKFPISRPNLTFSTLTVSNMSPEDSSIYLCSVVEAEAFFGQGTRLTVV.